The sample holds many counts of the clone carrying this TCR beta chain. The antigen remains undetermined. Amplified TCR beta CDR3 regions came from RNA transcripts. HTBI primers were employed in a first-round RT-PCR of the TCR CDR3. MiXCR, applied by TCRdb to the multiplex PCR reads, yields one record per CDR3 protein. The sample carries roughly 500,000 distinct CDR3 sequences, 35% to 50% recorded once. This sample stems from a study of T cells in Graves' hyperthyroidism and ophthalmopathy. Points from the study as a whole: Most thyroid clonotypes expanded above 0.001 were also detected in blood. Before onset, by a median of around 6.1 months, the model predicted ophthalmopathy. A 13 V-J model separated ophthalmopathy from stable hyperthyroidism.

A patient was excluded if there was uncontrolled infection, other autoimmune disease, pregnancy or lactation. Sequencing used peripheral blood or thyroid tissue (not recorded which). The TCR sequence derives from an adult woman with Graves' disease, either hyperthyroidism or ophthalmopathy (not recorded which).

The CDR3 spells CASSLADEAFF. In nucleotides, the CDR3 is TGCGCCAGCAGCTTGGCAGATGAAGCTTTCTTT. The V gene is TRBV5-1, the J gene TRBJ1-1; no reliable D call. V shed 0 bases and J shed 7 bases, with 4 bases lying between them. This CDR3 is built from 11 residues. Germline lookup yields CDR1 SGHRS and CDR2 YFSETQ.